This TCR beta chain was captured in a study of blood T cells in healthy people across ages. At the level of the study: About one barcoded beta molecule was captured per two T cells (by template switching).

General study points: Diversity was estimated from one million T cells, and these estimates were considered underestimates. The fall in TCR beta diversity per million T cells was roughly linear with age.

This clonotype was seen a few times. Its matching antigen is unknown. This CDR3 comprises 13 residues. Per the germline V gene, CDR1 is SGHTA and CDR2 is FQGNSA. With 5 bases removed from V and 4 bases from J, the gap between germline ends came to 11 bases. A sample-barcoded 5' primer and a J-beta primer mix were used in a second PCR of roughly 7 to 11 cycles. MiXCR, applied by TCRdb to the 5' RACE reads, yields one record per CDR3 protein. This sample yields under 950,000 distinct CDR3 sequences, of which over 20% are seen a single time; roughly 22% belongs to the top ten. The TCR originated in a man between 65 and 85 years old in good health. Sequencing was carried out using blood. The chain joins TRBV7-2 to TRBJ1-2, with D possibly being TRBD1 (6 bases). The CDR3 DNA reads TGTGCCAGCAGCACCGGACAGTTCTATGGCTACACCTTC. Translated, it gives CASSTGQFYGYTF.